This record concerns one TCR beta chain sequence. Antigen specificity is unknown. This entry belongs to a study of shared clonotypes between healthy human individuals. Study observations and caveats: Limitation of the genetic and exposure-history diversity represented came from the few donors.

CDR1 is MNHEY, CDR2 SMNVEV, per germline (reference sequence). The junction had 7 bases not matched to a gene; V was cut back by 5 bases and J by 7 bases. This CDR3 region has 15 residues. Naive CD8 cells, CD45RO-negative and positively selected for CCR7, excluded terminally differentiated effector memory CD45RA+ cells. Profiling relied on immunoSEQ multiplex PCR, and the TCRdb table lists in-frame clones only, not all of them. The sample has some 1,900,000 clones; about 95% are singletons. The material sequenced was naive CD8+ T cells sorted from blood. The receptor's source is a man younger than 35 in good health. The rearrangement joins TRBV27 to TRBJ1-4; the match to TRBD1 covers 10 bases. The chain's CDR3 is CASSPPGQGLEKLFF. CDR3 DNA sequence: TGTGCCAGCAGTCCGCCGGGACAGGGGCTTGAAAAACTGTTTTTT. Full variable domain (rest looked up from reference TRBV27 and TRBJ1-4): EAQVTQNPRYLITVTGKKLTVTCSQNMNHEYMSWYRQDPGLGLRQIYYSMNVEVTDKGDVPEGYKVSRKEKRNFPLILESPSPNQTSLYFCASSPPGQGLEKLFFGSGTQLSVL.